These T cell receptor beta chains were read from a single sample in a study of human T cells and chemical hapten exposure. TCRdb ran MiXCR on the RACE reads and lists one entry per CDR3 protein. Among some 64,000 distinct CDR3 sequences, roughly 9.6% were seen once, and the ten largest hold about 2%. The source was whole blood, collected in connection with sensitization to the hapten diphenylcyclopropenone (DPC). All receptors come from a woman in her 30s with alopecia areata. Some clones in this sample may be carry-over from other donors' samples. Each CDR3 is given with its conserved first and last residue. A D gene is named only where the DNA matches it firmly. Clone size, where shown, is once, few, many, or a class for clones that have expanded.

-	TRBV4-3	many	TRBJ1-1	CASSQVGQGTDEAFF	TGCGCCAGCAGCCAAGTGGGCCAGGGCACTGATGAAGCTTTCTTT
-	TRBV2	many	TRBJ2-3	CASSTGGFTTDTQYF	TGTGCCAGCAGCACCGGGGGATTCACCACAGATACGCAGTATTTT
-	TRBV12-2	many	TRBJ1-5	CASRLMGDREGNQPQHF	TGTGCAAGTCGCTTAATGGGGGACCGAGAGGGCAATCAGCCCCAGCATTTT
-	TRBV18	few	TRBJ1-1	CASSQNGPGNTEAFF	TGTGCCAGCTCACAAAATGGGCCGGGGAACACTGAAGCTTTCTTT
-	TRBV20-1	-	TRBJ1-6	CSARDLVDSPLHF	TGCAGTGCTAGAGATCTCGTGGATTCACCCCTCCACTTT
TRBD1	TRBV10-2	many	TRBJ2-7	CASSPGTGVEQYF	TGCGCCAGCAGCCCCGGGACAGGGGTCGAGCAGTACTTC
TRBD1	TRBV11-2	many	TRBJ1-2	CASSLAGGDGYTF	TGTGCCAGCAGCTTAGCAGGGGGCGATGGCTACACCTTC
TRBD1	TRBV7-8	many	TRBJ1-5	CASSLMGQGSNQPQHF	TGTGCCAGCAGCTTAATGGGACAGGGGAGCAATCAGCCCCAGCATTTT
-	TRBV5-5	few	TRBJ1-5	CASSRTADLNQPQHF	TGTGCCAGCAGCAGGACGGCGGACCTCAATCAGCCCCAGCATTTT
-	TRBV10-3	few	TRBJ2-7	CAIREQGEQYF	TGTGCCATCAGGGAACAGGGCGAGCAGTACTTC
-	TRBV20-1	many	TRBJ2-7	CSARVSGQPYEQYF	TGCAGTGCTAGAGTATCCGGACAACCCTACGAGCAGTACTTC
-	TRBV21-1	-	TRBJ2-3	CASSRSRRARQPQYF	TGTGCCAGCAGCCGAAGCCGGAGGGCTCGGCAGCCCCAGTATTTT
-	TRBV5-1	many	TRBJ2-3	CASRIAILGGTQYF	TGCGCCAGCAGGATTGCTATCCTAGGGGGTACGCAGTATTTT
-	TRBV29-1	few	TRBJ2-5	CSTTPGQQETQYF	TGCAGCACGACTCCGGGACAACAAGAGACCCAGTACTTC
TRBD2	TRBV18	-	TRBJ2-7	CASSPETSGRYEQYF	TGTGCCAGCTCACCCGAGACTAGCGGGAGATACGAGCAGTACTTC
-	TRBV29-1	few	TRBJ1-1	CSVGYSGGTEAFF	TGCAGCGTTGGATATTCGGGGGGCACTGAAGCTTTCTTT
TRBD2	TRBV11-2	few	TRBJ2-3	CASSLIAGPTDTQYF	TGTGCCAGCAGCTTAATAGCGGGGCCCACAGATACGCAGTATTTT
TRBD1	TRBV20-1	-	TRBJ2-1	CSATDRGQFF	TGCAGTGCTACGGACAGGGGCCAGTTCTTC
-	TRBV27	-	TRBJ2-1	CASSLSGENEQFF	TGTGCCAGCAGTTTATCGGGGGAAAATGAGCAGTTCTTC
-	TRBV10-3	-	TRBJ1-5	CAISEWGEEQPQHF	TGTGCCATCAGTGAATGGGGGGAGGAGCAGCCCCAGCATTTT
TRBD2	TRBV9	few	TRBJ2-7	CASSVAVGGASEYEQYF	TGTGCCAGCAGCGTAGCCGTCGGGGGGGCATCGGAATACGAGCAGTACTTC
-	TRBV29-1	many	TRBJ2-4	CSVEGSGVAKNIQYF	TGCAGCGTTGAAGGGTCGGGGGTAGCCAAAAACATTCAGTACTTC